This TCR beta chain stems from a study of T cells in Graves' hyperthyroidism and ophthalmopathy. The TCR beta CDR3 regions underwent amplification using RNA transcripts as the source. Initially, a first-round RT-PCR of the TCR CDR3 employed the HTBI primer set. TCRdb recomputed calls from the multiplex PCR reads with MiXCR, one row per CDR3 protein. The sample yields around 290,000 distinct CDR3 sequences, about 15% seen once. This clonotype has more than one count but fewer than ten. For ophthalmopathy patients, the Clinical Activity Score was at least 3 and the NOSPECS grade at least 4; duration was under 3 months. PBMCs came from 10 ml fresh peripheral blood. This CDR3 comprises 14 residues. The germline V gene has CDR1 MGHRA and CDR2 YSYEKL. Trimming shortened V by 4 bases and J by 3 bases, and 13 bases separated the two germline ends.

This clonotype was sampled from a woman aged 55-69 years with Graves' ophthalmopathy. Sequencing input: blood. The rearrangement links TRBV4-1 to TRBJ2-7; D might be TRBD2 (5 bases). The CDR3 here is CASSPVGAGYEQYF. In DNA form, the CDR3 reads TGCGCCAGCAGCCCCGTGGGCGCGGGCTACGAGCAGTACTTC.